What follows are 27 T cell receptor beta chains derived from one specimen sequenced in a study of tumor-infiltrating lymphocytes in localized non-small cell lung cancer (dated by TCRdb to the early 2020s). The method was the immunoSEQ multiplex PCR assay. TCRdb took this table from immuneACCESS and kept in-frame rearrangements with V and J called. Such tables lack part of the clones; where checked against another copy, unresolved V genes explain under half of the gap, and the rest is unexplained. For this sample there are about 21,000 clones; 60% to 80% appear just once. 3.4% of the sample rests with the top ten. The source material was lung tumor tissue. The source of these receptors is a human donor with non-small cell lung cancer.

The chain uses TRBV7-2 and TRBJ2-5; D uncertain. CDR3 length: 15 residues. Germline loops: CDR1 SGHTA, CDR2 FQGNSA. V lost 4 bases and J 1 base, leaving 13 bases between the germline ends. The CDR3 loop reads CASSSDSTRQETQYF. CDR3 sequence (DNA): TGTGCCAGCAGCTCCGATAGTACCCGCCAAGAGACCCAGTACTTC.

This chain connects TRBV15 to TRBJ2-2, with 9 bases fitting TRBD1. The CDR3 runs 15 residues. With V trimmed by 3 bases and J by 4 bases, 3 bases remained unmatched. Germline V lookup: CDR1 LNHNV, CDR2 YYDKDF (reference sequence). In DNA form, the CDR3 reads TGTGCCACCAGCAGGGGGACAGGGAGCACCGGGGAGCTGTTTTTT. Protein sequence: CATSRGTGSTGELFF.

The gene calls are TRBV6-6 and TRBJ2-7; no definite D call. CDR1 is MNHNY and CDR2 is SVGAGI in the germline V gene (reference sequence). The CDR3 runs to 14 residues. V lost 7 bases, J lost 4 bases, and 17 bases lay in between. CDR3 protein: CASTTQDEKYEQYF. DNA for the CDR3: TGTGCCAGCACCACCCAGGACGAGAAGTACGAGCAGTACTTC.

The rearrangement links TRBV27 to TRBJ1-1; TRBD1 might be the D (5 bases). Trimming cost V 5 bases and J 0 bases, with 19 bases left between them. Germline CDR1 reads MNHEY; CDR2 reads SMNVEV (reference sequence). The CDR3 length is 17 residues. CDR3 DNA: TGTGCCAGCAGTCCAAATACCTGGGGCCTAATGAACACTGAAGCTTTCTTT. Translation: CASSPNTWGLMNTEAFF.

The CDR3 here is CASSIRTGYEQYF. CDR3 DNA sequence: TGTGCCAGTAGTATACGGACAGGCTACGAGCAGTACTTC. The rearrangement joins TRBV19 to TRBJ2-7, with TRBD1 matching 7 bases. The CDR3 is made up of 13 amino acids. V lost 2 bases and J lost 3; bases outside the gene matches: 1. Germline V gene sequence: CDR1 LNHDA, CDR2 SQIVND (reference sequence).

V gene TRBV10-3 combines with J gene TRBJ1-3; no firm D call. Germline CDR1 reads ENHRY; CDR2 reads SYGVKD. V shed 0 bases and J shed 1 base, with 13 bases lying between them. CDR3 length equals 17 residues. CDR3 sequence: CAISESLGQPSGNTIYF. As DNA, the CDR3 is TGTGCCATCAGTGAGTCATTGGGCCAGCCTTCTGGAAACACCATATATTTT.

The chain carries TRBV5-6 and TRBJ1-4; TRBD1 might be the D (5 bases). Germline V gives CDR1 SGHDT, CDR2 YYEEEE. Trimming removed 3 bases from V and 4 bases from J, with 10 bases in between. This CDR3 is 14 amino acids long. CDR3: CASSWRDGNEKLFF. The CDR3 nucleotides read TGTGCCAGCAGCTGGCGGGACGGTAATGAAAAACTGTTTTTT.

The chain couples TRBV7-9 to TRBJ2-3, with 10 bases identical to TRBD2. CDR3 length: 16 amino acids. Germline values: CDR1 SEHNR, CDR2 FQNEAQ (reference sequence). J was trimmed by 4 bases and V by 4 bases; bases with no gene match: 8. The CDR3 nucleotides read TGTGCCAGCAGCTCTACGGCTAGCGGGAGCTCAGATACGCAGTATTTT. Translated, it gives CASSSTASGSSDTQYF.

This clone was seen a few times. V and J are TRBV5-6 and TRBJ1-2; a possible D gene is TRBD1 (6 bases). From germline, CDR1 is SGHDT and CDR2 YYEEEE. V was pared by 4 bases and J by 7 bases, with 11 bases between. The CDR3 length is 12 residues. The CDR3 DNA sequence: TGTGCCAGCAGCACAGGGAATTCTGGCTACACCTTC. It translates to CASSTGNSGYTF.

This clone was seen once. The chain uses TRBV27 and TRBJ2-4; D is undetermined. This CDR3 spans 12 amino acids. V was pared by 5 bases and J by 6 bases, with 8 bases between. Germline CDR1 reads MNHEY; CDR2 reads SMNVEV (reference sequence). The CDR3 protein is CASSTPPNIQYF. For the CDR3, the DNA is TGTGCCAGCAGTACACCCCCAAACATTCAGTACTTC.

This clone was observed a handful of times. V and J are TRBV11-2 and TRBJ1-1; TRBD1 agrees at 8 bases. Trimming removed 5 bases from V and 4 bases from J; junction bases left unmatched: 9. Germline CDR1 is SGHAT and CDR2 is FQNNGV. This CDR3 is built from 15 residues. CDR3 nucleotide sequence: TGTGCCAGCAGCCGGCGGACAGGGACAGGCACTGAAGCTTTCTTT. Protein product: CASSRRTGTGTEAFF.

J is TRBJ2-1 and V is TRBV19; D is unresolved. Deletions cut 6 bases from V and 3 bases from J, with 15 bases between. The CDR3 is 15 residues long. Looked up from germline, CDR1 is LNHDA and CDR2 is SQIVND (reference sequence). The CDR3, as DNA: TGTGCCAGTAGCCCCCCCGGTCCCAACTACAATGAGCAGTTCTTC. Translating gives CASSPPGPNYNEQFF.

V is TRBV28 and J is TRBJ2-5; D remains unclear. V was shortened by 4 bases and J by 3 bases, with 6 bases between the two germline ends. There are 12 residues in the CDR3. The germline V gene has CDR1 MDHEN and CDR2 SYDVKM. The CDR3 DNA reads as TGTGCCAGCAGTTCCGAAGAAGAGACCCAGTACTTC. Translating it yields CASSSEEETQYF.

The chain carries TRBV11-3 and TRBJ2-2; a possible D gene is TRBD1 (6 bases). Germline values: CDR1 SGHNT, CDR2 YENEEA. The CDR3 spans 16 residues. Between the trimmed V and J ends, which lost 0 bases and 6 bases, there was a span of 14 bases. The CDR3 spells CASSLDRQARAGELFF. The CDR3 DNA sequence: TGTGCCAGCAGCTTAGACCGACAGGCCAGGGCCGGGGAGCTGTTTTTT. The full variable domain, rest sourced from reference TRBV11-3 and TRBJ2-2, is EAGVVQSPRYKIIEKKQPVAFWCNPISGHNTLYWYLQNLGQGPELLIRYENEEAVDDSQLPKDRFSAERLKGVDSTLKIQPAELGDSAVYLCASSLDRQARAGELFFGEGSRLTVL.

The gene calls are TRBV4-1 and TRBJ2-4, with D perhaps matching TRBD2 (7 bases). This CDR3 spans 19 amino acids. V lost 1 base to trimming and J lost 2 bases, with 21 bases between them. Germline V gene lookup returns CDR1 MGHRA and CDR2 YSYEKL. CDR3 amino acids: CASSQGGRGGRLTKNIQYF. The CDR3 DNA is TGCGCCAGCAGCCAAGGAGGCAGGGGCGGGAGATTAACCAAAAACATTCAGTACTTC.

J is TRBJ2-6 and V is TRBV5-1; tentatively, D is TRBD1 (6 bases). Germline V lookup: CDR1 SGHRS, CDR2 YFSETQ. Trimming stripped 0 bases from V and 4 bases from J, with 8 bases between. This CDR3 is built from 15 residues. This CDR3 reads CASSLGGPGANVLTF. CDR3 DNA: TGCGCCAGCAGCTTGGGGGGGCCCGGGGCCAACGTCCTGACTTTC. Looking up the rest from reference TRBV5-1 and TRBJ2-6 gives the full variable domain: KAGVTQTPRYLIKTRGQQVTLSCSPISGHRSVSWYQQTPGQGLQFLFEYFSETQRNKGNFPGRFSGRQFSNSRSEMNVSTLELGDSALYLCASSLGGPGANVLTFGAGSRLTVL.

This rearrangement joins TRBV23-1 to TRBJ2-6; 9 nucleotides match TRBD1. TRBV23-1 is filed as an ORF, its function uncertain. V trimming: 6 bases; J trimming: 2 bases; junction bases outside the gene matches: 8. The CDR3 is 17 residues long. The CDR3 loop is CASRVRDRDAGANVLTF. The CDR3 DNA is TGCGCCAGCAGGGTCCGGGACAGGGATGCTGGGGCCAACGTCCTGACTTTC.

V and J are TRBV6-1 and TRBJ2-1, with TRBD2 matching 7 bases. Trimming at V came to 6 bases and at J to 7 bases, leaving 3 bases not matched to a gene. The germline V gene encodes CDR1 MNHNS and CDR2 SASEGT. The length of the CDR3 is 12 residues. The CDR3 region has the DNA TGTGCCAGCAGCCAACTAGCGAATGAGCAGTTCTTC. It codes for CASSQLANEQFF.

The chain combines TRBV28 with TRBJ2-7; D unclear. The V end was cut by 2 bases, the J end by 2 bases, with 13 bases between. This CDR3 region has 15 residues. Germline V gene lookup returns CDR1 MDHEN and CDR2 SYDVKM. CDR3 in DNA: TGTGCCAGCAGTTTAATGGTCAGGAGTACCTACGAGCAGTACTTC. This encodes CASSLMVRSTYEQYF.

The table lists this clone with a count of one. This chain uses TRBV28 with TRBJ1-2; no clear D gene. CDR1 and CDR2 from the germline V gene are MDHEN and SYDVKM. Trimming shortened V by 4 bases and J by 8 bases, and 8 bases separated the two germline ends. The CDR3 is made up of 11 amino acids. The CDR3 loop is CASSYTSGYTF. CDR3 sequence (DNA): TGTGCCAGCAGTTATACATCCGGCTACACCTTC.

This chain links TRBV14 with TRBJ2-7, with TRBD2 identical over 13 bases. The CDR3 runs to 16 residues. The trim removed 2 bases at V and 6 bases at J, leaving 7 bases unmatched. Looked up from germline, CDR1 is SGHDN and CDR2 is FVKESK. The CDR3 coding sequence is TGTGCCAGCAGCCAACTAGGACTAGCGGGAGTATCCGAGCAGTACTTC. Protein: CASSQLGLAGVSEQYF.

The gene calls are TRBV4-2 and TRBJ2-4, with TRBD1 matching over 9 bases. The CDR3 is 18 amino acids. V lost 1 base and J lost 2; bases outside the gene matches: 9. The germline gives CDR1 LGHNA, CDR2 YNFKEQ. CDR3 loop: CASSQAGTGGGSKNIQYF. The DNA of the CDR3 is TGTGCCAGCAGCCAAGCTGGCACAGGGGGCGGATCCAAAAACATTCAGTACTTC.

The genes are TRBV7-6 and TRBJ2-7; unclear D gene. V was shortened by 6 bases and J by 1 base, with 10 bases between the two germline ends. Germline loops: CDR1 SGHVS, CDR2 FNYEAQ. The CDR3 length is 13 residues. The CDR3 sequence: CASSFKGSYEQYF. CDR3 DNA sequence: TGTGCCAGCAGTTTCAAGGGTTCCTACGAGCAGTACTTC.

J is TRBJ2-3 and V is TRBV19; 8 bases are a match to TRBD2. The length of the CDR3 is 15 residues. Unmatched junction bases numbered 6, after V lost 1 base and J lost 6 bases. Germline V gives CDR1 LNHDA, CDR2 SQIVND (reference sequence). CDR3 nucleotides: TGTGCCAGTAGTATAGGAAGCGGGAGTGCGGATACGCAGTATTTT. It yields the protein CASSIGSGSADTQYF.

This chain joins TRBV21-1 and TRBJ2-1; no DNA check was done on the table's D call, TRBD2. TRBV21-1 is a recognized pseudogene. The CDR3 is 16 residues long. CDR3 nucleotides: TGTGCCAGCAGCAGGGTCCGGACTAGCGGGAGCAATGAGCAGTTCTTC. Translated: CASSRVRTSGSNEQFF.

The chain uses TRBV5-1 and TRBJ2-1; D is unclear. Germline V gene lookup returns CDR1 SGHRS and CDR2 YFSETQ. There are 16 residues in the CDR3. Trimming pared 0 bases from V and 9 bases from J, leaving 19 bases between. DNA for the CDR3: TGCGCCAGCAGCTTGGTCTCGGGCGCCGGGTTTGGTGAGCAGTTCTTC. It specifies CASSLVSGAGFGEQFF. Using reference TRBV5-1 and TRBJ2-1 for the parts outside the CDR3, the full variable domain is KAGVTQTPRYLIKTRGQQVTLSCSPISGHRSVSWYQQTPGQGLQFLFEYFSETQRNKGNFPGRFSGRQFSNSRSEMNVSTLELGDSALYLCASSLVSGAGFGEQFFGPGTRLTVL.

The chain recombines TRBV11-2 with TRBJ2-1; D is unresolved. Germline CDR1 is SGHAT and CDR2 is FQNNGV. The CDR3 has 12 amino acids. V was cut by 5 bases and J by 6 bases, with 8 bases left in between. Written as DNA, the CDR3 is TGTGCCAGCAGCGCAGAAGTCAATGAGCAGTTCTTC. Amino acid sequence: CASSAEVNEQFF.